These 23 T cell receptor beta chains share one sample of origin, sequenced in a study of T-cell reconstitution after alpha-beta-depleted transplantation in children. It was with unique molecular identifiers that the TCRbeta library was prepared. TCRdb reanalysed the PCR reads using MiXCR and keeps one entry per CDR3 protein. The sample lists 440,000 or so distinct CDR3 sequences; approximately 41% were seen once. The specimen was PBMCs, collected before TCRalphabeta/CD19-depleted stem cell transplant. These receptor sequences come from a girl aged 2 to 10 with aplastic anemia, due to receive a stem cell transplant.

V usage is TRBV20-1 and J usage is TRBJ2-7; 10 bases are shared with TRBD2. The V gene end was trimmed by 4 bases and the J gene end by 6 bases; junction bases not matched to a gene: 12. CDR3 length: 15 residues. Germline CDR1 and CDR2: DFQATT and SNEGSKA (reference sequence). CDR3 in amino acids: CSATQGTSERVEQYF. In DNA, the CDR3 is TGCAGTGCTACCCAAGGGACTAGCGAGCGTGTCGAGCAGTACTTC.

At least ten counts were recorded for this clonotype. This CDR3 reads CASSVDGVSGNTIYF. The CDR3 nucleotides are TGTGCCAGCTCGGTCGATGGTGTCTCTGGAAACACCATATATTTT. This chain joins TRBV6-1 and TRBJ1-3; D is ambiguous. The CDR3 contains 15 residues. Trimming cost V 8 bases and J 0 bases, with 14 bases left between them. Germline values: CDR1 MNHNS, CDR2 SASEGT.

The rearrangement links TRBV11-1 to TRBJ2-7; 7 bases are a match to TRBD1. The CDR3 covers 17 residues. From germline, CDR1 is SGHAT and CDR2 FQDESV (reference sequence). With 1 base clipped from V and 0 bases from J, the junction kept 9 bases outside the gene matches. DNA for the CDR3: TGTGCCAGCAGCTTAGTCACGAGGGGGCTTAGCTCCTACGAGCAGTACTTC. Translation: CASSLVTRGLSSYEQYF.

This rearrangement joins TRBV5-1 to TRBJ2-2; D is unclear. Germline CDR1 reads SGHRS; CDR2 reads YFSETQ. This CDR3 spans 13 amino acids. V was pared by 4 bases and J by 4 bases, with 8 bases between. The DNA for the CDR3 is TGCGCCAGCAGCGGTGACGGCACCGGGGAGCTGTTTTTT. Translating gives CASSGDGTGELFF.

In this sample, this clonotype turned up a few times. A junction end diverges from the germline sequence, so it may reflect a read error. The rearrangement links TRBV15 to TRBJ2-7; D possibly matches TRBD1 or TRBD2 (5 bases each). The length of the CDR3 is 12 residues. Germline V CDR1 and CDR2: LNHNV, YYDKDF (reference sequence). The CDR3 spells CATSRDLGREHF. Written as DNA, the CDR3 is TGTGCCACCAGCAGAGATCTGGGCAGGGAGCACTTC.

This clonotype was counted a few times. The chain joins TRBV19 to TRBJ1-1; possible D gene TRBD1, 6 bases. The CDR3 has 16 amino acids. Germline lookup yields CDR1 LNHDA and CDR2 SQIVND (reference sequence). Deletions cut 3 bases from V and 4 bases from J, with 18 bases between. As DNA, the CDR3 is TGTGCCAGTAGTATGGCCCTTAGACAGGTACCCACTGAAGCTTTCTTT. It specifies CASSMALRQVPTEAFF.

The rearrangement links TRBV12-3 or TRBV12-4 to TRBJ2-1; D might be TRBD1 (6 bases). CDR3 length: 12 residues. The V end was cut by 10 bases, the J end by 3 bases, with 10 bases between. CDR3 DNA: TGTGCCACAGGGGCCCTCTACAATGAGCAGTTCTTC. Its translation: CATGALYNEQFF.

The rearrangement links TRBV4-1 to TRBJ2-1; D gene unclear. The V end lost 0 bases, the J end lost 3 bases, and 9 bases lay between the germline ends. The CDR3 contains 15 residues. Germline CDR1 reads MGHRA; CDR2 reads YSYEKL. CDR3 coding DNA: TGCGCCAGCAGCCAAGACCGGAACAACTACAATGAGCAGTTCTTC. Protein: CASSQDRNNYNEQFF.

The chain couples TRBV9 to TRBJ1-5; a possible D gene is TRBD1 (5 bases). The CDR3 contains 15 residues. V was clipped by 3 bases and J by 4 bases, with 14 bases between them. Looked up from germline, CDR1 is SGDLS and CDR2 is YYNGEE. The CDR3 region has the DNA TGTGCCAGCAGCGAAGAGGGACTGCAGAATCAGCCCCAGCATTTT. Residues: CASSEEGLQNQPQHF.

The chain joins TRBV20-1 to TRBJ1-1; weak D call: TRBD1 (6 bases). Germline V CDR1 and CDR2: DFQATT, SNEGSKA (reference sequence). The CDR3 consists of 13 residues. Between the trimmed V and J ends, which lost 0 bases and 11 bases, there was a span of 16 bases. This CDR3 reads CSARDIRYRDAFF. In nucleotides, the CDR3 is TGCAGTGCTAGAGACATCCGTTACAGGGACGCTTTCTTT.

J is TRBJ2-2 and V is TRBV29-1; 8 bases fit TRBD1. Germline CDR1 is SQVTM and CDR2 is ANQGSEA. The length of the CDR3 is 16 residues. The J segment lost 2 bases and the V segment lost 3 bases, leaving 8 bases of the junction unmatched. The CDR3 nucleotides are TGCAGCGTTGATCCCGGGACAGGAACCAACACCGGGGAGCTGTTTTTT. Its protein product is CSVDPGTGTNTGELFF.

The chain uses TRBV7-2 and TRBJ2-5; TRBD2 aligns across 13 bases. V lost 0 bases, J lost 5 bases, and 15 bases stayed unmatched. Per germline, CDR1 SGHTA and CDR2 FQGNSA. The CDR3 totals 20 residues. This CDR3 is CASSLARGTSGVPSRETQYF. The DNA for the CDR3 is TGTGCCAGCAGCTTAGCGCGTGGGACTAGCGGGGTTCCTTCTAGGGAGACCCAGTACTTC. Complete variable domain (other parts from reference TRBV7-2 and TRBJ2-5): GAGVSQSPSNKVTEKGKDVELRCDPISGHTALYWYRQSLGQGLEFLIYFQGNSAPDKSGLPSDRFSAERTGGSVSTLTIQRTQQEDSAVYLCASSLARGTSGVPSRETQYFGPGTRLLVL.

This sequence joins TRBV15 and TRBJ2-7; D call uncertain. This CDR3 contains 14 residues. The germline V gene encodes CDR1 LNHNV and CDR2 YYDKDF (reference sequence). Deletions cut 1 base from V and 2 bases from J, with 9 bases between. Written as DNA, the CDR3 is TGTGCCACCAGCAGAGTAGACGGAACCTACGAGCAGTACTTC. Translating it yields CATSRVDGTYEQYF.

This clonotype was seen just once. The rearrangement uses TRBV30 and TRBJ1-2; TRBD1 aligns across 7 bases. Germline V gives CDR1 GTSNPN, CDR2 SVGIG (reference sequence). This CDR3 has 13 residues. V was pared by 2 bases and J by 1 base, with 1 base of the junction left unmatched. The CDR3 is CAWSRDSNYGYTF. The CDR3 DNA reads as TGTGCCTGGAGTAGGGACAGTAACTATGGCTACACCTTC.

The chain uses TRBV20-1 and TRBJ1-5; D might be TRBD1 (5 bases). In germline, CDR1 is DFQATT, CDR2 SNEGSKA (reference sequence). The CDR3 has 13 residues. V dropped 5 bases and J dropped 2 bases, with 10 bases sitting between them. CDR3 residues: CSAVGDRNQPQHF. The CDR3 nucleotides are TGCAGTGCTGTGGGGGACCGCAATCAGCCCCAGCATTTT.

The chain recombines TRBV20-1 with TRBJ2-1, with a possible D match to TRBD2 (6 bases). Germline CDR1 DFQATT, CDR2 SNEGSKA (reference sequence). The CDR3 consists of 17 residues. The ends were cut back, 7 bases at V and 0 bases at J, with 22 bases in the middle. CDR3 DNA: TGCAGTGTGGAACTAGCTCTTACTTCAAGCTCCTACAATGAGCAGTTCTTC. Amino acid sequence: CSVELALTSSSYNEQFF.

The CDR3 coding sequence is TGTGCCAGCAGCTTATGGGGCGCGAACACCGGGGAGCTGTTTTTT. Amino acid sequence: CASSLWGANTGELFF. The rearrangement uses TRBV7-3 and TRBJ2-2; maybe TRBD1 (5 bases). CDR1 SGHTA and CDR2 FQGTGA come from the germline V gene. CDR3 length: 15 amino acids. Between the trimmed V and J ends, which lost 2 bases and 0 bases, there was a span of 7 bases.

J is TRBJ2-7 and V is TRBV9; 8 bases fit TRBD1. The CDR3 covers 15 residues. In germline, CDR1 is SGDLS, CDR2 YYNGEE. J lost 9 bases, V lost 0 bases, and 11 bases had no gene match. The CDR3 coding sequence is TGTGCCAGCAGCGTAGGGGGACAGGATGGAGGAGGGCAGTACTTC. This codes for CASSVGGQDGGGQYF.

On this clonotype: At one of its ends the junction is not consistent with the germline gene, which may arise from a read error. The rearrangement joins TRBV20-1 to TRBJ2-1; TRBD2 matches at 12 bases. From germline, CDR1 is DFQATT and CDR2 SNEGSKA (reference sequence). This CDR3 region has 19 residues. Here the CDR3 reads CCAPGPGSSGREVGNEQFF. In DNA, the CDR3 is TGCTGTGCCCCGGGTCCCGGTTCTAGCGGGAGGGAAGTAGGGAATGAGCAGTTCTTC.

The chain employs TRBV6-1 and TRBJ2-5, with D possibly being TRBD2 (7 bases). Germline lookup yields CDR1 MNHNS and CDR2 SASEGT. With 6 bases removed from V and 5 bases from J, the gap between germline ends came to 16 bases. The CDR3 has 14 amino acids. CDR3 in amino acids: CASSARGARETQYF. In nucleotides, the CDR3 is TGTGCCAGCAGCGCCCGGGGGGCGCGGGAGACCCAGTACTTC.

This clonotype was counted ten times or more. The chain is built from TRBV28 and TRBJ1-2, with 7 nucleotides matching TRBD1. After removal of 5 bases from V and 7 bases from J, the junction contained 10 bases not matched to a gene. Germline V gene lookup returns CDR1 MDHEN and CDR2 SYDVKM. This CDR3 comprises 14 residues. CDR3 sequence (DNA): TGTGCCAGCAGTCCACCGGACAGGTTCGCTGGCTACACCTTC. Translated: CASSPPDRFAGYTF.

This sequence joins TRBV7-9 and TRBJ2-2, with 8 bases aligning to TRBD2. Germline CDR1 is SEHNR and CDR2 is FQNEAQ (reference sequence). This CDR3 region has 13 residues. V shed 10 bases and J 1 base; nucleotides not matched to a gene: 2. The CDR3 sequence: CATLAGNTGELFF. CDR3 in DNA: TGTGCCACGCTAGCGGGGAACACCGGGGAGCTGTTTTTT.

The chain combines TRBV4-1 with TRBJ2-1; tentative D call: TRBD2 (5 bases). CDR3 length equals 14 residues. V lost 4 bases and J 3 bases, leaving 10 bases between the germline ends. Germline V gene lookup returns CDR1 MGHRA and CDR2 YSYEKL. The CDR3 loop reads CASSRVGNYNEQFF. CDR3 nucleotides: TGCGCCAGCAGCCGGGTCGGGAACTACAATGAGCAGTTCTTC.